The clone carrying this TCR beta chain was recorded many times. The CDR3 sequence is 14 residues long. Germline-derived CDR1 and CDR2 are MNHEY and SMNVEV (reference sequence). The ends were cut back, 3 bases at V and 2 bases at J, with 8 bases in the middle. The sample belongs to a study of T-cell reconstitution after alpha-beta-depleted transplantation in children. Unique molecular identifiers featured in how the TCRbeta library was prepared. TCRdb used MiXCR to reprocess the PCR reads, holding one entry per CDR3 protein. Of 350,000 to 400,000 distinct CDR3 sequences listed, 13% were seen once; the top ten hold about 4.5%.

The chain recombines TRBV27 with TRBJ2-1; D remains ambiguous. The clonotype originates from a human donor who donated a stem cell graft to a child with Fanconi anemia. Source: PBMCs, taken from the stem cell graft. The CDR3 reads CASSLRSAYNEQFF. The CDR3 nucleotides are TGTGCCAGCAGTTTGCGCTCGGCCTACAATGAGCAGTTCTTC.